These 20 T cell receptor beta chains originate from one sample sequenced in a study of identical twins. TCRdb fed the 5' RACE reads into MiXCR, producing one record per CDR3 protein. The sample holds fewer than 900,000 distinct CDR3 sequences; around 20% are singletons and the top ten take roughly 4%. Another study also made use of these data, one on T cells expressing NK-cell markers.

The sequenced sample consisted of PBMCs. Receptors originate from a woman aged 18-29 years in good health.

This clonotype was detected only a few times. The chain uses TRBV6-5 and TRBJ2-7; 13 nucleotides align to TRBD2. CDR3 length: 16 residues. The ends lost 3 bases at V and 2 bases at J; junction bases unmatched: 4. CDR1 is MNHEY and CDR2 is SVGAGI in the germline V gene. In DNA form, the CDR3 reads TGTGCCAGCAGTTATCAGGGACTAGCGGGGCCCTACGAGCAGTACTTC. Its translation is CASSYQGLAGPYEQYF.

This clonotype showed up many times. J is TRBJ2-3 and V is TRBV20-1; D is possibly TRBD2 (5 bases). The CDR3 has 13 amino acids. The V gene lost 0 bases and the J gene lost 5 bases, with 9 bases spanning the gap. The germline V gene has CDR1 DFQATT and CDR2 SNEGSKA (reference sequence). The CDR3 nucleotides are TGCAGTGCTAGAGATAGAGGGAAAGATACGCAGTATTTT. This encodes CSARDRGKDTQYF.

Only a few counts were recorded for this clonotype. V usage is TRBV20-1 and J usage is TRBJ1-1; D is uncertain. Between the trimmed V and J ends, which lost 1 base and 0 bases, there was a span of 12 bases. The CDR3 runs 15 residues. Germline V CDR1 and CDR2: DFQATT, SNEGSKA (reference sequence). The CDR3 protein is CSARVGGIMNTEAFF. In DNA, the CDR3 is TGCAGTGCTAGAGTCGGAGGGATTATGAACACTGAAGCTTTCTTT.

This clonotype was seen a handful of times. The rearrangement uses TRBV30 and TRBJ2-1, with D uncertain. V was cut by 0 bases and J by 0 bases, with 6 bases left in between. Germline V gene lookup returns CDR1 GTSNPN and CDR2 SVGIG (reference sequence). CDR3 length: 14 residues. The CDR3 bases are TGTGCCTGGAGTGTCTCGATCTCCTACAATGAGCAGTTCTTC. Amino acids: CAWSVSISYNEQFF.

The V call is TRBV9, the J call TRBJ2-7; a possible D gene is TRBD2 (6 bases). The CDR3 has 15 residues. Trimming pared 3 bases from V and 7 bases from J, leaving 20 bases between. CDR1 and CDR2 from the germline V gene are SGDLS and YYNGEE. CDR3 in DNA: TGTGCCAGCAGCGCCGGGACTCCTAGATTGGGTGAGCAGTACTTC. Translation: CASSAGTPRLGEQYF.

V and J are TRBV27 and TRBJ1-5; D is unclear. CDR1 and CDR2 from the germline V gene are MNHEY and SMNVEV (reference sequence). The CDR3 is 13 amino acids. V lost 2 bases and J 5 bases, leaving 7 bases between the germline ends. CDR3 coding DNA: TGTGCCAGCAGTTTAAAAGGGTATCAGCCCCAGCATTTT. This encodes CASSLKGYQPQHF.

This chain links TRBV29-1 with TRBJ2-7; 7 bases align to TRBD1. V gave up 3 bases and J gave up 2 bases; unmatched junction bases: 16. There are 17 residues in the CDR3. In germline, CDR1 is SQVTM, CDR2 ANQGSEA. The CDR3 reads CSVEREPETGLTYEQYF. CDR3 in DNA: TGCAGCGTTGAGAGGGAACCCGAGACAGGGCTTACCTACGAGCAGTACTTC.

DNA for the CDR3: TGCGCCAGCAGCCAAGATGGCGGGAGGGCCACCGGGGAGCTGTTTTTT. Translated, it gives CASSQDGGRATGELFF. The V call is TRBV4-3, the J call TRBJ2-2, with 9 bases that match TRBD2. The CDR3 spans 16 residues. CDR1 LGHNA and CDR2 YSLEER come from the germline V gene. V gave up 0 bases and J gave up 4 bases; unmatched junction bases: 3.

This clonotype was seen a few times. This chain connects TRBV10-3 to TRBJ2-1; no definite D call. The CDR3 runs to 11 residues. In germline, CDR1 is ENHRY, CDR2 SYGVKD. V dropped 3 bases and J dropped 7 bases, with 4 bases sitting between them. The CDR3 DNA reads as TGTGCCATCAGTGAAAAGAATGAGCAGTTCTTC. Translated, it gives CAISEKNEQFF.

V gene TRBV10-3 combines with J gene TRBJ1-3; D uncertain. The CDR3 runs 13 residues. Between the trimmed V and J ends, which lost 8 bases and 3 bases, there was a span of 11 bases. Germline CDR1 is ENHRY and CDR2 is SYGVKD. CDR3 in amino acids: CAIHKGSGNTIYF. CDR3 nucleotide sequence: TGTGCCATCCACAAGGGAAGTGGAAACACCATATATTTT.

Only a few counts were recorded for this clonotype. The rearrangement uses TRBV12-3 or TRBV12-4 and TRBJ2-5; D could derive from TRBD1 or TRBD2 (6 bases each). The CDR3 is 13 residues long. Between the trimmed V and J ends, which lost 3 bases and 5 bases, there was a span of 10 bases. CDR3 region: CASSFRGLETQYF. The CDR3, as DNA: TGTGCCAGCAGTTTCCGGGGGCTGGAGACCCAGTACTTC.

This clonotype is a singleton in its sample. V gene TRBV28 combines with J gene TRBJ2-5; D tentatively reads TRBD1 or TRBD2 (5 bases each). Germline CDR1 and CDR2: MDHEN and SYDVKM. Trimming stripped 2 bases from V and 7 bases from J, with 14 bases between. This CDR3 has 14 amino acids. Written as DNA, the CDR3 is TGTGCCAGCAGTTTACGGGACCCGGGAAGGACCCAGTACTTC. Amino acids: CASSLRDPGRTQYF.

The V call is TRBV20-1, the J call TRBJ1-6; D gene unclear. CDR1 is DFQATT and CDR2 is SNEGSKA in the germline V gene (reference sequence). Trimming removed 0 bases from V and 4 bases from J, with 10 bases in between. The CDR3 runs to 15 residues. In nucleotides, the CDR3 is TGCAGTGCTAGAGATCTAGGCGGGTATAATTCACCCCTCCACTTT. Translation: CSARDLGGYNSPLHF.

This clonotype has just a few counts. The chain carries TRBV6-5 and TRBJ1-2; D is possibly TRBD1 (5 bases). The CDR3 is 11 residues long. In germline, CDR1 is MNHEY, CDR2 SVGAGI. Trimming shortened V by 11 bases and J by 8 bases, and 15 bases separated the two germline ends. The CDR3 loop reads CAATGPDGYTF. The CDR3 DNA sequence: TGTGCCGCGACGGGGCCTGACGGCTACACCTTC.

The chain has TRBV6-5 and TRBJ1-2, with 7 nucleotides matching TRBD1. V lost 2 bases to trimming and J lost 4 bases; unmatched junction nucleotides: 4. Germline CDR1 MNHEY, CDR2 SVGAGI. The CDR3 is 14 amino acids. CDR3 in amino acids: CASSYGRQGYGYTF. The CDR3, as DNA: TGTGCCAGCAGTTACGGGCGACAGGGCTATGGCTACACCTTC.

The rearrangement joins TRBV6-1 to TRBJ1-6; D gene uncertain. V gave up 6 bases and J gave up 7 bases, with 13 bases separating them. This CDR3 has 14 amino acids. From germline, CDR1 is MNHNS and CDR2 SASEGT. The CDR3 sequence is CASRTRWVNSPLHF. CDR3 nucleotides: TGTGCCAGCAGGACACGGTGGGTGAATTCACCCCTCCACTTT.

This clonotype was recorded a few times. The chain uses TRBV6-1 and TRBJ2-1; 10 bases are shared with TRBD2. The CDR3 extends over 15 amino acids. After removal of 6 bases from V and 6 bases from J, the junction contained 8 bases not matched to a gene. CDR1 is MNHNS, CDR2 SASEGT, per germline. The CDR3 DNA reads as TGTGCCAGCAGGCCTTCTAGCGGGAGCCCCAATGAGCAGTTCTTC. Amino acid sequence: CASRPSSGSPNEQFF.

This clonotype was seen a few times. The CDR3 DNA reads TGCAGTGCTAGAGATTCAGGGGTTCGGGGCTCACGCTATGGCTACACCTTC. Translation: CSARDSGVRGSRYGYTF. This chain connects TRBV20-1 to TRBJ1-2, with D maybe TRBD1 (6 bases). Trimming shortened V by 0 bases and J by 4 bases, and 21 bases separated the two germline ends. Per the germline V gene, CDR1 is DFQATT and CDR2 is SNEGSKA (reference sequence). The CDR3 is 17 residues long.

The table lists this clonotype with a few counts. V and J are TRBV4-2 and TRBJ2-7; D gene uncertain. In germline, CDR1 is LGHNA, CDR2 YNFKEQ. The CDR3 length is 15 residues. V lost 0 bases to trimming and J lost 3 bases, with 12 bases between them. CDR3 region: CASSQDPAPDYEQYF. CDR3 sequence (DNA): TGTGCCAGCAGCCAAGATCCAGCCCCCGACTACGAGCAGTACTTC.

The chain uses TRBV12-5 and TRBJ2-3, with 9 bases matching TRBD2. Losses at the gene ends were 4 bases for V and 6 bases for J; bases not matched to a gene: 11. The germline V gene has CDR1 LGHNT and CDR2 FRNRAP. The length of the CDR3 is 16 residues. CDR3 sequence: CASGSSPLAGMDTQYF. The CDR3 nucleotides are TGTGCTAGTGGTTCTTCCCCCCTAGCGGGAATGGATACGCAGTATTTT.